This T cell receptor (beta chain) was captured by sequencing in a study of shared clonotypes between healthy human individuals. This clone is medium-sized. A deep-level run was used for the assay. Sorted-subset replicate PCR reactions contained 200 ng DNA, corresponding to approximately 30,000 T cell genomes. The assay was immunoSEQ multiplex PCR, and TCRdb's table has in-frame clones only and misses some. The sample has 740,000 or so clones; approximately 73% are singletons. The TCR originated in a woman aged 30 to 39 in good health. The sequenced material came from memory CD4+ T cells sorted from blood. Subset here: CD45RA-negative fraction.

CDR3 residues: CASSPYQHIEAFF. The CDR3 DNA is TGTGCCAGCAGCCCTTATCAACACATTGAAGCTTTCTTT. The J gene is TRBJ1-1, the V gene TRBV7-2; D gene uncertain. The CDR3 runs 13 residues. V lost 5 bases, J lost 7 bases, and 14 bases lay in between. Per the germline V gene, CDR1 is SGHTA and CDR2 is FQGNSA.